This passage covers 6 T cell receptor beta chains from one sample sequenced in a study of CD8 T cells in ankylosing spondylitis. MiXCR, applied by TCRdb to the 5' RACE reads, yields one record per CDR3 protein. Here the sample spans 340,000 or so distinct CDR3 sequences, about 15% being singletons. The sequencing sample was made of blood, either unsorted or a sorted T cell fraction (not recorded which). The receptors stem from a male donor with ankylosing spondylitis or in good health (not recorded which).

This clonotype was detected only a few times. Written as DNA, the CDR3 is TGTGCCAGCAGTCAATCAGGGAAGAACGAGCAGTACTTC. This gives the protein CASSQSGKNEQYF. The J gene is TRBJ2-7, the V gene TRBV27; D might be TRBD1 (5 bases). V gave up 5 bases and J gave up 5 bases, with 13 bases separating them. This CDR3 spans 13 amino acids. Germline-derived CDR1 and CDR2 are MNHEY and SMNVEV (reference sequence).

This clonotype was seen repeatedly, ten times or more. The chain joins TRBV5-5 to TRBJ2-2; D unresolved. With 6 bases removed from V and 5 bases from J, the gap between germline ends came to 8 bases. The CDR3 loop spans 12 amino acids. Germline V CDR1 and CDR2: SGHKS, YYEKEE (reference sequence). CDR3 amino acids: CASTYTTGELFF. CDR3 bases: TGTGCCAGCACCTACACTACCGGGGAGCTGTTTTTT.

This clonotype was observed a handful of times. CDR3 residues: CASTVYRDAEAFF. The CDR3 nucleotides are TGTGCCAGCACCGTATACAGGGACGCTGAAGCTTTCTTT. The V and J genes are TRBV5-6 and TRBJ1-1; TRBD1 is a possible D gene (6 bases). The CDR3 is 13 amino acids. Germline CDR1 reads SGHDT; CDR2 reads YYEEEE. The V gene lost 6 bases and the J gene lost 6 bases, with 15 bases spanning the gap.

The rearrangement joins TRBV3-1 to TRBJ2-3; 8 bases align to TRBD2. The CDR3 length is 15 residues. CDR1 is LGHDT, CDR2 YNNKEL, per germline (reference sequence). The junction had 5 bases not matched to a gene; V was cut back by 5 bases and J by 1 base. This CDR3 is CASSDPGGGTDTQYF. The DNA for the CDR3 is TGTGCCAGCAGCGATCCCGGGGGGGGCACAGATACGCAGTATTTT.

This clonotype appeared a few times. The rearrangement links TRBV3-1 to TRBJ2-3; 14 bases are shared with TRBD2. The trim removed 5 bases at V and 8 bases at J, leaving 3 bases unmatched. The germline CDR1 and CDR2 sequences are LGHDT and YNNKEL (reference sequence). The length of the CDR3 is 14 residues. In DNA, the CDR3 is TGTGCCAGCAGCAGGGGACTAGCGGGGGCTACGCAGTATTTT. It codes for CASSRGLAGATQYF.

The chain is built from TRBV3-1 and TRBJ2-4; 8 bases map to TRBD2. CDR1 and CDR2 (germline): LGHDT, YNNKEL (reference sequence). Trimming took 0 bases from V and 2 from J; bases not matched to a gene: 12. The CDR3 length is 19 residues. Here the CDR3 reads CASSQDLGPGRGTKNIQYF. CDR3 DNA sequence: TGTGCCAGCAGCCAAGATCTAGGACCCGGGAGGGGGACCAAAAACATTCAGTACTTC.